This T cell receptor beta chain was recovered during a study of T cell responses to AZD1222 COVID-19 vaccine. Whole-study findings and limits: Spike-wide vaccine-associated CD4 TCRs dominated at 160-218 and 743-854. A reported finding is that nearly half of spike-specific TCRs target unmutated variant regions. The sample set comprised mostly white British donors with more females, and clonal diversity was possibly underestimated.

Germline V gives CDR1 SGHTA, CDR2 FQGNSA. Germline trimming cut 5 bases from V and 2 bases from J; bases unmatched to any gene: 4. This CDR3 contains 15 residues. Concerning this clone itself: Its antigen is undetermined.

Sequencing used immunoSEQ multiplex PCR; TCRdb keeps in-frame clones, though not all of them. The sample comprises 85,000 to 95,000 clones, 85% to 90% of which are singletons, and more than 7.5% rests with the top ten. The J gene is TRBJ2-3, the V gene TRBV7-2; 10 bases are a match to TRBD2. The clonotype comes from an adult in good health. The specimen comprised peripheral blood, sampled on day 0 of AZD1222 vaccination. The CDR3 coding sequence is TGTGCCAGCAGCATACTAGCGGGGTACACAGATACGCAGTATTTT. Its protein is CASSILAGYTDTQYF.